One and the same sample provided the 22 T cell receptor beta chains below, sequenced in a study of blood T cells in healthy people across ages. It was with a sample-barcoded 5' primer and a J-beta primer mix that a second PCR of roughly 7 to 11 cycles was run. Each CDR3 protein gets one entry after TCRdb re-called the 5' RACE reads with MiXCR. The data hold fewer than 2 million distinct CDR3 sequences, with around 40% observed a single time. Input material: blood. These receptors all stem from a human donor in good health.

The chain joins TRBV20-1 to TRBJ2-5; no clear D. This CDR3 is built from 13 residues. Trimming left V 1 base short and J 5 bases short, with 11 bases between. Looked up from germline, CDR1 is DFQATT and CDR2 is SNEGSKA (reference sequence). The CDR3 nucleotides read TGCAGTGCTAGAGGGAGCCAGAGGGAGACCCAGTACTTC. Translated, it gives CSARGSQRETQYF.

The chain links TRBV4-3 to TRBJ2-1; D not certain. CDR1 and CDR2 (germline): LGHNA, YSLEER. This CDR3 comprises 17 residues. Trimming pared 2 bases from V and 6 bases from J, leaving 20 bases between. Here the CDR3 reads CASSQRAGVGFGNEQFF. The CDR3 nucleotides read TGCGCCAGCAGCCAAAGGGCCGGAGTGGGGTTCGGCAATGAGCAGTTCTTC.

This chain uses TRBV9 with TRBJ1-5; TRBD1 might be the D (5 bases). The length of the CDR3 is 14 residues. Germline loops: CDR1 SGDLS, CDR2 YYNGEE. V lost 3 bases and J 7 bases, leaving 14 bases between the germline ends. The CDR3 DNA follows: TGTGCCAGCAGCGACGACAGATTGCTACAGCCCCAGCATTTT. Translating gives CASSDDRLLQPQHF.

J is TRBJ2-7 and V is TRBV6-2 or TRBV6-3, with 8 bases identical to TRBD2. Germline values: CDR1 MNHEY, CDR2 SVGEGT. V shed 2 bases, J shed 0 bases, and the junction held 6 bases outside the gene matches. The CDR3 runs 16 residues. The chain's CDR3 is CASSYGPAGDSYEQYF. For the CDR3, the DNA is TGTGCCAGCAGTTACGGTCCAGCGGGGGACTCCTACGAGCAGTACTTC.

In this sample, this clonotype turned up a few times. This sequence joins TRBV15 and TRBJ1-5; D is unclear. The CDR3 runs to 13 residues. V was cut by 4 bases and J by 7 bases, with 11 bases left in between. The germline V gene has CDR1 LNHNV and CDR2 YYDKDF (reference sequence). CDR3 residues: CATSKKDGQPQHF. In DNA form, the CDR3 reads TGTGCCACCAGCAAGAAAGATGGCCAGCCCCAGCATTTT.

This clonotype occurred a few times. In nucleotides, the CDR3 is TGCGCCAGCAGCCAACACGCCCCAAAGAACACCGGGGAGCTGTTTTTT. Its protein is CASSQHAPKNTGELFF. This chain uses TRBV4-1 with TRBJ2-2; D is uncertain. The CDR3 extends over 16 amino acids. Germline CDR1 and CDR2: MGHRA and YSYEKL. Trimming pared 2 bases from V and 1 base from J, leaving 11 bases between.

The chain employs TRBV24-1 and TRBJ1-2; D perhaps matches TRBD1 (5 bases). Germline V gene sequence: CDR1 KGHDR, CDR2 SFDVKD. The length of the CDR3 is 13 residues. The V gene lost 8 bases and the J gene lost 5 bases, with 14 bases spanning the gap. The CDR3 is CATTKGLGYGYTF. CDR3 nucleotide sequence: TGTGCCACCACCAAGGGACTGGGTTATGGCTACACCTTC.

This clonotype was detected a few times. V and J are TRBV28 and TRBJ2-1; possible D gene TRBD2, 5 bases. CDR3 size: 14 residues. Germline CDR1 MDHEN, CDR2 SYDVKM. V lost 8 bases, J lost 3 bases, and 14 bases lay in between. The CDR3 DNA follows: TGTGCCAGCGTCCCCGGGATCCTCTACAATGAGCAGTTCTTC. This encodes CASVPGILYNEQFF.

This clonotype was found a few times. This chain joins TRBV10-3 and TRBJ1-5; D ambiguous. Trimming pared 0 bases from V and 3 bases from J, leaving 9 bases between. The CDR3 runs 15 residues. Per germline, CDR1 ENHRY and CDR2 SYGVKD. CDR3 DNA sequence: TGTGCCATCAGTGAGTCGGGCGGCCCCAATCAGCCCCAGCATTTT. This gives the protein CAISESGGPNQPQHF.

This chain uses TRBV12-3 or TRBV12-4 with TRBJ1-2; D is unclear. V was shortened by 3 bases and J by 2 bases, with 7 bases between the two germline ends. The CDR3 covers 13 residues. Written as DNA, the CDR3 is TGTGCCAGCAGTTTCCTGGAAAACTATGGCTACACCTTC. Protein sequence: CASSFLENYGYTF.

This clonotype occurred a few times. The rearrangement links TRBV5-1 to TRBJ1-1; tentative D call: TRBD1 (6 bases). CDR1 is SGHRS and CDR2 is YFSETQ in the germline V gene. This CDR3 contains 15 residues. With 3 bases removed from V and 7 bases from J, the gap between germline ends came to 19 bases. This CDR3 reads CASSSLTGSEGEAFF. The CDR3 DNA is TGCGCCAGCAGCTCGCTAACAGGGTCTGAGGGTGAAGCTTTCTTT. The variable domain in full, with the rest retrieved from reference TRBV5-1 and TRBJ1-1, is KAGVTQTPRYLIKTRGQQVTLSCSPISGHRSVSWYQQTPGQGLQFLFEYFSETQRNKGNFPGRFSGRQFSNSRSEMNVSTLELGDSALYLCASSSLTGSEGEAFFGQGTRLTVV.

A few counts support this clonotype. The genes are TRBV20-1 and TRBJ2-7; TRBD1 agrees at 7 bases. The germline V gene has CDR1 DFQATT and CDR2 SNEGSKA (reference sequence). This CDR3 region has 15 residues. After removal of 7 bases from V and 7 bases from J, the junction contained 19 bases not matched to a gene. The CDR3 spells CSVIPGGSTSYEQYF. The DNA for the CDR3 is TGCAGTGTTATACCAGGGGGAAGTACGAGTTATGAGCAGTACTTC.

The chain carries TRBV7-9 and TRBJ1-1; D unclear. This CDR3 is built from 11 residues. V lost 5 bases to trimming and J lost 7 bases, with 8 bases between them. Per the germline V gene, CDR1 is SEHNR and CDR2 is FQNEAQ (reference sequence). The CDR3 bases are TGTGCCAGCAGCCAAGGGCTTGAAGCTTTCTTT. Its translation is CASSQGLEAFF.

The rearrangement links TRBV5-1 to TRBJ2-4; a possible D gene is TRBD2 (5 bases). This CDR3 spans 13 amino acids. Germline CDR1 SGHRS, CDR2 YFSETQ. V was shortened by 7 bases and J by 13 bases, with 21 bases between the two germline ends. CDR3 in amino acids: CASESRVRNEQYF. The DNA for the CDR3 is TGCGCCAGCGAGTCGAGGGTAAGGAATGAGCAGTACTTC.

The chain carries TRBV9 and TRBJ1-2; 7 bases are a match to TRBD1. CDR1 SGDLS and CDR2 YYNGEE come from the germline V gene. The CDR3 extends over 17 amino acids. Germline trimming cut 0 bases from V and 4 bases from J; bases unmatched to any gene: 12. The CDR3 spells CASSVGTGPTGGYGYTF. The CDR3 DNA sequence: TGTGCCAGCAGCGTAGGGACAGGTCCTACTGGTGGCTATGGCTACACCTTC.

The CDR3 DNA is TGTGCCAGCAGTCCCGTACCCTTACAGGCCGACAGTGGGGGCACCATATATTTT. Translating it yields CASSPVPLQADSGGTIYF. V and J are TRBV28 and TRBJ1-3; TRBD1 might be the D (5 bases). CDR1 is MDHEN and CDR2 is SYDVKM in the germline V gene. The V end lost 5 bases, the J end lost 9 bases, and 29 bases lay between the germline ends. The CDR3 runs 18 residues.

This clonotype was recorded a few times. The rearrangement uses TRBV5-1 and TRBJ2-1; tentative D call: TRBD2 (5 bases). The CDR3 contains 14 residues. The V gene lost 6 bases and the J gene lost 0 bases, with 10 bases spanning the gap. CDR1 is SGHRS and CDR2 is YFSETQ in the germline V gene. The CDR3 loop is CASNPGSSYNEQFF. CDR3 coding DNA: TGCGCCAGCAACCCGGGAAGCTCCTACAATGAGCAGTTCTTC.

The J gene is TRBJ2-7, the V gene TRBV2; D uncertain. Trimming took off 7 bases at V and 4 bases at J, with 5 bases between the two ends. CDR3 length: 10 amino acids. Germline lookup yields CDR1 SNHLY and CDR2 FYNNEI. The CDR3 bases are TGTGCCAGCATTCAATACGAGCAGTACTTC. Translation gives CASIQYEQYF.

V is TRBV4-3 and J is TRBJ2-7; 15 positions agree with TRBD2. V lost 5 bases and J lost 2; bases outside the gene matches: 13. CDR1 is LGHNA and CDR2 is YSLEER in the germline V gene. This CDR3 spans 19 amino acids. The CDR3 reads CASSFELGLAGGLTYEQYF. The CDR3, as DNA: TGCGCCAGCAGCTTCGAGCTGGGACTAGCGGGGGGACTAACCTACGAGCAGTACTTC.

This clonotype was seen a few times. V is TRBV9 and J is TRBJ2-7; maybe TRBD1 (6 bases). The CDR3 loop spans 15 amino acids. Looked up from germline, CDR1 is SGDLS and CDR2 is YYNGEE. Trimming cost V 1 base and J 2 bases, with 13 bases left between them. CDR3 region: CASSVTAGDPYEQYF. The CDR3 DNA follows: TGTGCCAGCAGCGTAACGGCAGGGGATCCCTACGAGCAGTACTTC.

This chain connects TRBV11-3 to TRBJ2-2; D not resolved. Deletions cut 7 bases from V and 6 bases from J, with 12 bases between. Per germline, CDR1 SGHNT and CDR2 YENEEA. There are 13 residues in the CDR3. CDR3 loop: CASTYDWAGELFF. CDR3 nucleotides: TGTGCCAGCACCTACGACTGGGCCGGGGAGCTGTTTTTT.

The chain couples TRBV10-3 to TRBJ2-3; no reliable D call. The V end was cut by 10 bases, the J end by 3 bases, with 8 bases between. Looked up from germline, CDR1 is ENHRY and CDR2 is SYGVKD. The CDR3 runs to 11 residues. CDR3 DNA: TGTGCCACCGGTCTTACAGATACGCAGTATTTT. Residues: CATGLTDTQYF.